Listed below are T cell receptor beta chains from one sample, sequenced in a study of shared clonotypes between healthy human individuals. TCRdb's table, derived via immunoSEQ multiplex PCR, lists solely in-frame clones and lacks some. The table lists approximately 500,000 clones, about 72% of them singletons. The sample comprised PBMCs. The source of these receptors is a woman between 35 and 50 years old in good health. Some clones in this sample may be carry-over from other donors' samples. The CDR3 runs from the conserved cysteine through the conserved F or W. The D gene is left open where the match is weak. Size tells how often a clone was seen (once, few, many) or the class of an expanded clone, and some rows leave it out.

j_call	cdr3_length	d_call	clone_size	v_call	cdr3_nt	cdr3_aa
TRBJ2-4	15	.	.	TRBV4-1	TGCGCCAGCAGCCAAGACAGACGCGCCAAAAACATTCAGTACTTC	CASSQDRRAKNIQYF
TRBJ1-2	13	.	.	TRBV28	TGTGCCAGCAGACACAGAGTTAACTATGGCTACACCTTC	CASRHRVNYGYTF
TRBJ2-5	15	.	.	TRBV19	TGTGCCAGTAGTACTGGCGGGACTCCACAAGAGACCCAGTACTTC	CASSTGGTPQETQYF
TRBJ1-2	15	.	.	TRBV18	TGTGCCAGCTCTCCCCGGCAGTTAGGGGATTATGGCTACACCTTC	CASSPRQLGDYGYTF
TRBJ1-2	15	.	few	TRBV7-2	TGTGCCAGCGCCCCTCGAGCGGGACCCTCATATGGCTACACCTTC	CASAPRAGPSYGYTF
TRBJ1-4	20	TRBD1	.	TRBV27	TGTGCCAGCAGTTTGGCCGGGACAGGGAAGCAGGGTCAGGCTAATGAAAAACTGTTTTTT	CASSLAGTGKQGQANEKLFF
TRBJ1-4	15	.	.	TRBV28	TGTGCCAGCAGTTTACCGGCAGGGATTGGTGGAAAACTGTTTTTT	CASSLPAGIGGKLFF
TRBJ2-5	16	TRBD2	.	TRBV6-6	TGTGCCAGCAGTTACCCGGCTAGCGGGGGCCAAGAGACCCAGTACTTC	CASSYPASGGQETQYF
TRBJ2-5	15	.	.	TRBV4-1	TGCGCCAGCAGCCAAGAAAGCGACAAGGACTCCACCCAGTACTTC	CASSQESDKDSTQYF
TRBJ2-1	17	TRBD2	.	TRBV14	TGTGCCAGCAGCCAAGACAGGACTAGCGTCAGCGACAATGAGCAGTTCTTC	CASSQDRTSVSDNEQFF
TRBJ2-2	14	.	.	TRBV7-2	TGTGCCAGCAGCTTGGATACAGGCACCGGGGAGCTGTTTTTT	CASSLDTGTGELFF
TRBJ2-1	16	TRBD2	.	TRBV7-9	TGTGCCAGCACCCCACGCGGTCTAGCGGGGCCTAATGAGCAGTTCTTC	CASTPRGLAGPNEQFF
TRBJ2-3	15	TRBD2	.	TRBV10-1	TGCGCCAGCAGTGATCCTAGCGGGGTCACAGATACGCAGTATTTT	CASSDPSGVTDTQYF
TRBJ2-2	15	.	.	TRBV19	TGTGCCAGTAGTCCCCGGACCCTGAACACCGGGGAGCTGTTTTTT	CASSPRTLNTGELFF
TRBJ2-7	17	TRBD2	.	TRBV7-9	TGTGCCAGCAGCAATAGGGGAGGGCTAGCGGGAGACTACGAGCAGTACTTC	CASSNRGGLAGDYEQYF
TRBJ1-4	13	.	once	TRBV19	TGTGCCAGTAGGGCTTGGGGCGGCGAAAAACTGTTTTTT	CASRAWGGEKLFF
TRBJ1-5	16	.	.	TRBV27	TGTGCCAGCAGCACCGGAACACCGGGGCGCAATCAGCCCCAGCATTTT	CASSTGTPGRNQPQHF
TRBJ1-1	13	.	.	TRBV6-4	TGTGCCAGCAGTGACTCGAAGGGGGCTGAAGCTTTCTTT	CASSDSKGAEAFF
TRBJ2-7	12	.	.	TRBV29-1	TGCAGCGTTGGCGCCGGTTCCTACGAGCAGTACTTC	CSVGAGSYEQYF
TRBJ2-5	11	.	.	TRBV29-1	TGCAGCGTTGGGCTCAGAGAGACCCAGTACTTC	CSVGLRETQYF
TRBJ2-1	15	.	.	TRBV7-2	TGTGCCAGCAGCTTAGGCGCAGGGAACTACAATGAGCAGTTCTTC	CASSLGAGNYNEQFF
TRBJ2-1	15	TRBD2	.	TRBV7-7	TGTGCTAGCAGCTACGGACTAGCGGGCGACAATGAGCAGTTCTTC	CASSYGLAGDNEQFF
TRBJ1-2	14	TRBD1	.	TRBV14	TGTGCCAGCAGCGGCGGGACAGCCCTTTATGGCTACACCTTC	CASSGGTALYGYTF
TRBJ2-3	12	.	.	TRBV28	TGTGCCAGCACTACCCTAACAGATACGCAGTATTTT	CASTTLTDTQYF
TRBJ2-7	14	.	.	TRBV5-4	TGTGCCAGCAGCCCCGAGGACGGAGCCTACGAGCAGTACTTC	CASSPEDGAYEQYF
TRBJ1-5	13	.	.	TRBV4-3	TGCGCCAGCAGCCAAACTACCGATCAGCCCCAGCATTTT	CASSQTTDQPQHF
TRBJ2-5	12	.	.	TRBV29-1	TGCAGCGTTGAAAATCGTCGTGAGACCCAGTACTTC	CSVENRRETQYF
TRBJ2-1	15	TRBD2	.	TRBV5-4	TGTGCCAGCACCGATACTAGCGGATTTTACAATGAGCAGTTCTTC	CASTDTSGFYNEQFF
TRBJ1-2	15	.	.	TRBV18	TGTGCCAGCTCACCAGCCGGGACGGGTAACTATGGCTACACCTTC	CASSPAGTGNYGYTF
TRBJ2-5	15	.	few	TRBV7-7	TGTGCTAGCAGCTTAGGAGGAGGGGGTCGAGAGACCCAGTACTTC	CASSLGGGGRETQYF
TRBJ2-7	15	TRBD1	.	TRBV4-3	TGCGCCAGCAGCTTGGGTGGGACAGGGGGCTTCGAGCAGTACTTC	CASSLGGTGGFEQYF
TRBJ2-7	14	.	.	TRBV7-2	TGTGCCAGCAGCCACCGACAGGCCCCCTACGAGCAGTACTTC	CASSHRQAPYEQYF
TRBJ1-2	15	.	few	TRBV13	TGTGCCAGCAGCTTAGGGGGGCGGGAGGACTATGGCTACACCTTC	CASSLGGREDYGYTF
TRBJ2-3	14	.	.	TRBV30	TGTGCCTGGAGCGAGGGTGTAACGACAGATACGCAGTATTTT	CAWSEGVTTDTQYF
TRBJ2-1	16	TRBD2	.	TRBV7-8	TGTGCCAGCAGCTTAGGGCTAGCGGGCGTCTACAATGAGCAGTTCTTC	CASSLGLAGVYNEQFF
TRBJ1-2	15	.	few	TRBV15	TGTGCCACCAGCAGAGATATTGGGGGGTCTAGAGGCTACACCTTC	CATSRDIGGSRGYTF
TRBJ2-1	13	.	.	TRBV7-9	TGTGCCAGCAGCCAGGACTACTACAATGAGCAGTTCTTC	CASSQDYYNEQFF
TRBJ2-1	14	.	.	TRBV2	TGTGCCACCCAGGAGGGAGGATCGTACAATGAGCAGTTCTTC	CATQEGGSYNEQFF
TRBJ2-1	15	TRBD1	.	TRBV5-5	TGTGCCAGCAGCCGTGACGGGACAGGGGACAATGAGCAGTTCTTC	CASSRDGTGDNEQFF
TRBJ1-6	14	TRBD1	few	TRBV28	TGTGCCAGCAGTTCCGGGACAGTTAATTCACCCCTCCACTTT	CASSSGTVNSPLHF